This T cell receptor (beta chain) was identified in a study of beta chain features in type 1 diabetes. Germline CDR1 and CDR2: SGDLS and YYNGEE. This CDR3 contains 14 residues. V lost 4 bases and J lost 2, with 12 bases in between. Regarding this clone: Its cognate antigen is unknown.

Overall study results and limits: Researchers could not determine here whether HLA type influences TCRB rearrangement. It was possible that PCR favored shorter templates, equally so in patients and controls.

Since all of the isolated RNA was reverse transcribed, expressed TCRB transcripts were what got sequenced. Repertoires were generated with immunoSEQ multiplex PCR, while TCRdb's copy carries only in-frame clones and drops some. The sample has 160,000 or so clones; 11% are singletons. This sequence joins TRBV9 and TRBJ2-5; TRBD2 is a possible D gene (6 bases). This TCR derives from a man aged 18 to 35 in good health. What was sequenced was central memory CD4+ T cells from blood. The DNA for the CDR3 is TGTGCCAGCAGCCCTGGACTACCGCAAGAGACCCAGTACTTC. It yields the protein CASSPGLPQETQYF.